The present TCR beta chain was sequenced within a study of shared clonotypes between healthy human individuals. The wider study: The plates for each donor numbered three CD4 naive, three CD4 memory, two CD8 naive and one CD8 memory.

V was shortened by 1 base and J by 0 bases, with 7 bases between the two germline ends. The CDR3 consists of 15 residues. Germline assignment: CDR1 SGHTA and CDR2 FQGNSA. Measured with immunoSEQ multiplex PCR; TCRdb has only the in-frame clones, and not every one. The sample records approximately 2.5 million clones, roughly nine tenths being singletons. V gene TRBV7-2 combines with J gene TRBJ1-5; D gene uncertain. The clonotype was recovered from a man aged 18-30 years in good health. Sequenced material: naive CD4+ T cells sorted from blood. Subset specified: CD45RA+ positively selected. For the CDR3, the DNA is TGTGCCAGCAGCTTAGGAGTATATAGCAATCAGCCCCAGCATTTT. It is translated as CASSLGVYSNQPQHF.